This TCR beta chain originates from a study of tumor and adjacent non-tumor tissue in lung cancer (dated by TCRdb to 2016 to 2019). Study-level background: Of the cohort, 12 patients had adenocarcinoma, 2 had squamous cell carcinoma and 1 had small cell lung cancer. Around 30 paired specimens, one tumor and one normal lung sample per patient, were profiled by TCRbeta CDR3 sequencing. Among the 15 or so patients, ages ranged from roughly 31 to 76 years, roughly 10 were men and 5 were women, and disease was TNM stage I to III. Bulk TCRbeta repertoires were compared between lung tumor tissue and matched distant non-tumor lung tissue obtained from around 14 lung cancer patients. A total of about 130 million productive TCRbeta reads were generated by sequencing, corresponding to an average of approximately 4.5 million reads per sample. Results and caveats for the whole study, not just this receptor: TCR diversity (inverse Simpson) was significantly higher in tumor than in normal lung tissue (approximately 400 vs 170, P = 0.0075, Mann-Whitney U test). With only approximately 16 patients in the cohort, the authors noted that larger samples and more detailed clinical data are needed. TCR diversity was significantly higher in younger patients, and higher tumor TCR diversity was associated with shorter overall and disease-free survival. Neither the sequencing platform nor unique molecular identifiers are mentioned in the methods. In normal lung, the top 100 clones accounted for a significantly larger cumulative share of the repertoire than in tumor tissue. Because peripheral blood was not sequenced, the blood TCRbeta repertoires of the lung cancer patients in the study went unexamined.

RNA was extracted from bulk unsorted tissue and checked for quality with a NanoDrop ND-1000 and an Agilent 2100. The donors were newly diagnosed lung cancer patients admitted for thoracic surgery in China from August to November 2014 who had not received prior chemotherapy. Anyone who had undergone radiotherapy or chemotherapy before, or who had another cancer at the same time, was left out of the study. Pieces of surgical tissue measuring about 1-2.1 cm3 were kept in RNAlater solution and stored at -80 degrees C until use. Receptor amplification or capture employed multiplex PCR. The data were produced on an Illumina HiSeq 2500. Following protocols modified from ARM-PCR, the researchers constructed TCRbeta libraries through three rounds of nested PCR with primers (Table S4). Before sequencing, PCR products of 200-500 bp were excised from the gel and purified with the QIAquick gel extraction kit. On the study's bioinformatics: Trimmomatic was used to clean the reads, FLASH merged the cleaned reads into complete CDR3 sequences, and MiTCR assigned the sequences to V(D)J germline segments. Clonal diversity was calculated as the inverse Simpson's index using VDJtools. Productive reads were defined as in-frame sequences without a premature stop codon. In TCRdb, the public reads were trimmed at Q25 with fastp and aligned with MiXCR, with productive beta chains retained. Here each entry gathers all rows of one CDR3 protein and keeps the most common genes and DNA. The V and J calls follow TCRdb's processing rather than the paper's. The sample contains 55,000 to 70,000 distinct CDR3 sequences, about 61% of them found a single time. 20% to 25% of the sample lies in the top ten.

Reading the germline V gene (reference sequence) gives CDR1 MNHNY and CDR2 SVGAGI. V loses 9 bases, J loses 5 bases, and the germline ends lie 12 bases apart. From the cysteine up to the phenylalanine, the CDR3 has a length of 12 residues. Only CDR3 DNA is held: 36 bases, read in frame from base 1. Comments on this clonotype: Its binding antigen is unknown. Just one base apart from a much larger clone, this may be a read error.

The sample consisted of lung tumor tissue. The receptor's source is a man aged 45-60 years with non-small cell lung cancer. This chain is built from TRBV6-6 and TRBJ2-3; the D segment could be TRBD2, given 5 matching bases. In nucleotide form, the sequence is TGTGCCAGTGCCGCCGGGAAAGATACGCAGTATTTT. Translated, this is CASAAGKDTQYF.